This T cell receptor (beta chain) is from a study of PD-1 blockade in classical Hodgkin lymphoma. Germline V gene sequence: CDR1 MNHNY, CDR2 SVGAGI (reference sequence). V was shortened by 5 bases and J by 6 bases, with 19 bases between the two germline ends. This CDR3 is built from 16 residues. Regarding the study as a whole: Healthy donors reportedly exceeded newly diagnosed patients in baseline TCR diversity. Reasons behind the repertoire differences stay unclear, perhaps disease activity or earlier therapy.

As to this clone: Its antigen is not known.

Method: immunoSEQ multiplex PCR; TCRdb's copy keeps in-frame clones and lacks some. Here the sample spans thousands of clones, 80% to 90% being singletons. All patients relapsed after autologous stem cell transplantation, and brentuximab vedotin exposure varied. With magnetic negative selection, CD4+ T cells were purified from PBMCs that had been thawed. The study recorded best responses of complete response, partial response or progressive disease. The material sequenced was CD4+ T cells from blood, taken at baseline. The TCR was taken from a human donor with classical Hodgkin lymphoma. The J gene is TRBJ2-2, the V gene TRBV6-6, with D tentatively TRBD1 (6 bases). The CDR3 coding sequence is TGTGCCAGCAGTCACTTACAGGGTTCAGGGGCCGGGGAGCTGTTTTTT. Translated, it gives CASSHLQGSGAGELFF.